A selection of T cell receptor beta chains follows, all from one sample in a study of CD8 T cells in ankylosing spondylitis. Via MiXCR, TCRdb re-called the 5' RACE reads, giving one row per CDR3 protein. This sample yields more than 150,000 distinct CDR3 sequences, of which 18% are seen a single time; roughly 4.5% belongs to the top ten. Sequencing used blood, either unsorted or a sorted T cell fraction (not recorded which). The receptors shown here come from a male donor under 35 with ankylosing spondylitis or in good health (not recorded which). Both conserved end residues are trimmed from each CDR3. Fields, in order: CDR3 length, V gene, J gene, CDR3 protein.

17	TRBV5-1	TRBJ2-4	ASSLGLDREPLTKNIQY
10	TRBV29-1	TRBJ1-1	SVVGQNTEAF
13	TRBV4-1	TRBJ2-1	ASSPRAGVGNEQF
10	TRBV29-1	TRBJ2-5	SVGQGRETQY
14	TRBV7-9	TRBJ2-1	ASSLESGAPYNEQF
14	TRBV27	TRBJ2-1	ASSLLDGTGYNEQF
12	TRBV20-1	TRBJ2-7	SAPPPGQGYEQY
11	TRBV29-1	TRBJ2-5	SVEWGAGETQY
10	TRBV29-1	TRBJ2-7	SVRTSGYEQY
15	TRBV6-2/TRBV6-3	TRBJ1-2	ASSYNFGRSPNYGYT
12	TRBV7-2	TRBJ2-3	ASSLIPPENTQY
12	TRBV6-1	TRBJ1-2	ASSEVGGNYGYT
13	TRBV6-5	TRBJ2-1	ASSRTSSSYNEQF
13	TRBV3-1	TRBJ1-5	ASSQSGTMGQPQH
11	TRBV18	TRBJ1-1	ASAGQQNTEAF
11	TRBV7-8	TRBJ2-5	ASSLADRGLSY
15	TRBV12-3/TRBV12-4	TRBJ2-3	ASRGGGLAGGYDTQY
13	TRBV7-6	TRBJ2-6	ARSLEGFGANVLT
13	TRBV7-2	TRBJ2-1	ASSLVSFQYNEQF
17	TRBV14	TRBJ2-1	ASSQDSASQFTSYNEQF
12	TRBV20-1	TRBJ2-5	SARDLGSQETQY
10	TRBV29-1	TRBJ1-5	SVSVSNQPQH
16	TRBV4-1	TRBJ2-3	ASSFQSGASGSTDTQY
11	TRBV6-6	TRBJ2-7	ASTRTGDYEQY
12	TRBV20-1	TRBJ2-1	SASLAGEGNEQF
17	TRBV20-1	TRBJ2-1	SARDLGTPNPQIYNEQF
13	TRBV7-9	TRBJ2-6	ASSPLWGGANVLT
16	TRBV12-3/TRBV12-4	TRBJ1-2	ASSLERTGGRANYGYT
11	TRBV9	TRBJ2-1	ASSVGPPNEQF
11	TRBV29-1	TRBJ2-1	SESRLRNNEQF
18	TRBV4-3	TRBJ2-7	ASSPGLGTGTSGNTYEQY
14	TRBV6-5	TRBJ2-1	ASSSTGTSVYNEQF
14	TRBV4-3	TRBJ2-7	ASSQDSGSETYEQY
13	TRBV9	TRBJ2-1	ASSPGGGRNNEQF
15	TRBV5-1	TRBJ2-2	ASSPNSGQANTGELF
12	TRBV5-1	TRBJ2-1	ASSEVGFHNEQF
14	TRBV7-8	TRBJ2-1	ASSFDRGNSYNEQF
12	TRBV6-5	TRBJ1-1	ASSYSIPNTEAF
13	TRBV7-2	TRBJ1-3	ASSPMGGTRNTIY
13	TRBV5-5	TRBJ1-4	ASSLENSLNEKLF
13	TRBV6-5	TRBJ2-5	ASSYGQGRTETQY
13	TRBV5-1	TRBJ2-1	ASSDPSGDYNEQF
11	TRBV7-8	TRBJ1-5	ASSLDADQPQH
13	TRBV10-3	TRBJ2-1	AISESTRGLDEQF
10	TRBV10-3	TRBJ1-6	AISDGNSPLH
15	TRBV5-1	TRBJ2-1	ASSWGLAGGTYNEQF
12	TRBV27	TRBJ2-1	ASGPWDLYNEQF
10	TRBV5-1	TRBJ2-1	ASRASYNEQF
14	TRBV20-1	TRBJ2-3	SARDRWGELTDTQY
11	TRBV29-1	TRBJ2-1	SVPSGGYNEQF
10	TRBV12-3/TRBV12-4	TRBJ1-5	ASSPQTGPQH
13	TRBV10-3	TRBJ2-1	AISVRDRYYNEQF
10	TRBV12-3/TRBV12-4	TRBJ2-2	ASGRGAGELF
10	TRBV6-2/TRBV6-3	TRBJ2-1	ASSWDNNEQF